The 17 T cell receptor beta chains presented below share a single source sample, sequenced in a study of cytomegalovirus exposure and HLA in healthy donors. Some clones are missing from TCRdb's copy, which holds only in-frame ones; the method was immunoSEQ multiplex PCR. The profile shows 55,000 to 65,000 clones, around 94% of them singletons. The specimen sequenced was PBMCs. These receptors were taken from a man aged 18 to 35 in good health and CMV-seronegative.

The chain couples TRBV10-3 to TRBJ1-2; D remains unclear. V was trimmed by 3 bases and J by 0 bases, leaving 8 bases between them. From germline, CDR1 is ENHRY and CDR2 SYGVKD. This CDR3 is 14 amino acids long. CDR3 loop: CAISDLGANYGYTF. The CDR3 coding sequence is TGTGCCATCAGTGACCTGGGAGCTAACTATGGCTACACCTTC.

V and J are TRBV19 and TRBJ1-1, with 7 bases matching TRBD1. Germline lookup yields CDR1 LNHDA and CDR2 SQIVND (reference sequence). V lost 5 bases, J lost 3 bases, and 6 bases stayed unmatched. This CDR3 is built from 14 residues. The CDR3 is CASSPAGGDTEAFF. The DNA of the CDR3 is TGTGCCAGTAGTCCGGCAGGGGGAGACACTGAAGCTTTCTTT.

By sample fraction, this clone is medium-sized. The rearrangement links TRBV2 to TRBJ1-5; D is undetermined. CDR3 size: 14 residues. Germline lookup yields CDR1 SNHLY and CDR2 FYNNEI. With 4 bases removed from V and 6 bases from J, the gap between germline ends came to 13 bases. The CDR3 DNA is TGTGCCAGCAGTGCATCCCCGGGAGGTCAGCCCCAGCATTTT. Protein: CASSASPGGQPQHF. The full variable domain, rest sourced from reference TRBV2 and TRBJ1-5, is EPEVTQTPSHQVTQMGQEVILRCVPISNHLYFYWYRQILGQKVEFLVSFYNNEISEKSEIFDDQFSVERPDGSNFTLKIRSTKLEDSAMYFCASSASPGGQPQHFGDGTRLSIL.

The chain joins TRBV11-2 to TRBJ2-7; perhaps TRBD2 as D (5 bases). Germline V gene sequence: CDR1 SGHAT, CDR2 FQNNGV. The V and J ends lost 8 bases and 0 bases respectively, with 14 bases between them. This CDR3 is 14 amino acids long. The CDR3 nucleotides are TGTGCCAGCGGAGTTGGAGCGGCCTCCTACGAGCAGTACTTC. It codes for CASGVGAASYEQYF.

The CDR3 coding sequence is TGTGCCAGCAGTGTGGTGACAGGGAACTCTGGAAACACCATATATTTT. Translating gives CASSVVTGNSGNTIYF. This chain connects TRBV2 to TRBJ1-3; 7 bases map to TRBD1. V lost 4 bases to trimming and J lost 0 bases; unmatched junction nucleotides: 6. The CDR3 has 16 residues. The germline CDR1 and CDR2 sequences are SNHLY and FYNNEI. The variable domain in full, with the rest retrieved from reference TRBV2 and TRBJ1-3, is EPEVTQTPSHQVTQMGQEVILRCVPISNHLYFYWYRQILGQKVEFLVSFYNNEISEKSEIFDDQFSVERPDGSNFTLKIRSTKLEDSAMYFCASSVVTGNSGNTIYFGEGSWLTVV.

The rearrangement links TRBV6-5 to TRBJ2-3; maybe TRBD1 (5 bases). The germline V gene has CDR1 MNHEY and CDR2 SVGAGI. The V end was cut by 8 bases, the J end by 2 bases, with 11 bases between. The CDR3 has 13 amino acids. CDR3 loop: CASVDTDTDTQYF. The CDR3 region has the DNA TGTGCCAGCGTGGACACGGACACAGATACGCAGTATTTT.

The gene calls are TRBV9 and TRBJ2-2; 9 positions agree with TRBD1. Germline trimming cut 0 bases from V and 7 bases from J; bases unmatched to any gene: 7. CDR3 length: 16 residues. CDR1 is SGDLS and CDR2 is YYNGEE in the germline V gene. The DNA of the CDR3 is TGTGCCAGCAGCGTAGCTGCGGGACAGGGCGACGGGGAGCTGTTTTTT. Protein product: CASSVAAGQGDGELFF.

This chain connects TRBV4-1 to TRBJ2-3; 7 bases agree with TRBD2. V trimming: 3 bases; J trimming: 2 bases; junction bases outside the gene matches: 8. CDR1 MGHRA and CDR2 YSYEKL come from the germline V gene. The CDR3 has 16 amino acids. Here the CDR3 DNA reads TGCGCCAGCAGCCACCCAGGAGCGGGAATCACAGATACGCAGTATTTT. Translation: CASSHPGAGITDTQYF.

V usage is TRBV19 and J usage is TRBJ2-5, with D uncertain. The germline V and J ends were trimmed by 4 bases and 4 bases, with 4 bases remaining between them. CDR1 and CDR2 (germline): LNHDA, SQIVND (reference sequence). The CDR3 contains 11 residues. The CDR3 DNA is TGTGCCAGTAGTACAGGAGAGACCCAGTACTTC. It is translated as CASSTGETQYF. Full variable domain (remainder filled in from reference TRBV19 and TRBJ2-5): DGGITQSPKYLFRKEGQNVTLSCEQNLNHDAMYWYRQDPGQGLRLIYYSQIVNDFQKGDIAEGYSVSREKKESFPLTVTSAQKNPTAFYLCASSTGETQYFGPGTRLLVL.

The chain joins TRBV20-1 to TRBJ2-5, with D uncertain. Germline CDR1 and CDR2: DFQATT and SNEGSKA (reference sequence). The CDR3 has 10 amino acids. V was shortened by 4 bases and J by 4 bases, with 4 bases between the two germline ends. The CDR3 bases are TGCAGTGCTACCCGAGAGACCCAGTACTTC. Protein sequence: CSATRETQYF.

In this sample, this clone turned up once. The genes are TRBV28 and TRBJ2-7; 11 nucleotides line up with TRBD2. The J segment lost 4 bases and the V segment lost 6 bases, leaving 5 bases of the junction unmatched. The CDR3 totals 14 residues. Germline-derived CDR1 and CDR2 are MDHEN and SYDVKM. As DNA, the CDR3 is TGTGCCAGCAGACTAGCGGGGGACTTTTACGAGCAGTACTTC. Protein sequence: CASRLAGDFYEQYF.

A few counts support this clone. This rearrangement joins TRBV2 to TRBJ2-7; 8 bases fit TRBD2. This CDR3 has 14 residues. Trimming removed 6 bases from V and 2 bases from J; junction bases left unmatched: 6. CDR1 SNHLY and CDR2 FYNNEI come from the germline V gene. The CDR3 here is CASRLLADTYEQYF. The CDR3 coding sequence is TGTGCCAGCAGACTACTAGCGGACACCTACGAGCAGTACTTC.

This rearrangement joins TRBV14 to TRBJ1-2; maybe TRBD1 (5 bases). This CDR3 has 13 residues. Trimming pared 2 bases from V and 8 bases from J, leaving 12 bases between. Germline V CDR1 and CDR2: SGHDN, FVKESK. The CDR3 here is CASSQFSGWGYTF. In nucleotides, the CDR3 is TGTGCCAGCAGCCAATTTTCAGGGTGGGGCTACACCTTC.

The chain joins TRBV6-5 to TRBJ1-2; 11 bases line up with TRBD1. Trimming cost V 2 bases and J 7 bases; bases outside gene matches: 3. The CDR3 is 14 amino acids. From germline, CDR1 is MNHEY and CDR2 SVGAGI. CDR3 in amino acids: CASSYGQGAAGYTF. Written as DNA, the CDR3 is TGTGCCAGCAGTTACGGACAGGGGGCAGCTGGCTACACCTTC.

The chain combines TRBV7-2 with TRBJ1-1, with D possibly being TRBD1 (5 bases). Looked up from germline, CDR1 is SGHTA and CDR2 is FQGNSA. CDR3 size: 15 residues. Trimming took off 5 bases at V and 0 bases at J, with 13 bases between the two ends. CDR3 sequence reads: CASSPEGRLNTEAFF. DNA of the CDR3: TGTGCCAGCAGCCCGGAGGGGCGATTGAACACTGAAGCTTTCTTT.

This chain links TRBV10-1 with TRBJ2-3, with 8 bases identical to TRBD1. Per the germline V gene, CDR1 is WNHNN and CDR2 is SYGVQD (reference sequence). The CDR3 covers 13 residues. Trimming at V came to 2 bases and at J to 11 bases, leaving 6 bases not matched to a gene. CDR3 sequence: CASSEVRQGRQYF. In DNA form, the CDR3 reads TGCGCCAGCAGTGAGGTCCGACAGGGGAGGCAGTATTTT.

CDR3 DNA sequence: TGTGCCAGCAGTAAAATCACCGGGACAAATTCCTACGAGCAGTACTTC. Its translation is CASSKITGTNSYEQYF. The rearrangement uses TRBV28 and TRBJ2-7; D perhaps matches TRBD1 (6 bases). The germline V gene has CDR1 MDHEN and CDR2 SYDVKM. This CDR3 spans 16 amino acids. V was trimmed by 5 bases and J by 1 base, leaving 18 bases between them.